The sequence of this T cell receptor beta chain was determined in a study of blood T cell repertoires in COVID-19. Study-level information: The analysed material was cDNA or gDNA that came from T cells, B-cell-depleted T cells, or PBMCs.

The CDR3 extends over 14 amino acids. V lost 5 bases to trimming and J lost 6 bases, with 14 bases between them. CDR1 MNHEY and CDR2 SVGAGI come from the germline V gene. TCRdb's table, derived via immunoSEQ multiplex PCR, lists solely in-frame clones and lacks some. The table lists about 38,000 clones, 88% of them singletons. The origin of this receptor is an older man with active COVID-19. The sequencing input was peripheral blood. This chain links TRBV6-5 with TRBJ2-1; possibly TRBD2 for D (6 bases). Here the CDR3 DNA reads TGTGCCAGCAGTCCAACTAGCCGCCCCAATGAGCAGTTCTTC. Protein product: CASSPTSRPNEQFF.